This T cell receptor (beta chain) was identified in a study of blood T cell repertoires in COVID-19. On the study more broadly: Nucleic acid was either cDNA or gDNA, and it came from T cells, B-cell-depleted T cells, or PBMCs.

CDR1 is LNHNV, CDR2 YYDKDF, per germline (reference sequence). Trimming removed 1 base at V and 7 bases at J, with 14 bases between. The CDR3 runs to 15 residues. As processed by the authors: Researchers report that nucleated cell counts were estimated from reference gene primer amplification. Only in-frame clones appear in the TCRdb table, and some are missing; sequencing was by immunoSEQ multiplex PCR. V and J calls plus clone size are reproduced from that table; the DNA served to infer D and trimming. The sample holds around 170,000 clones, more than 75% seen once. Categorization into cohorts depended on clinical history that participants reported. Each recovered donor of Cohort 3 presented with two negative PCRs, clearance, or symptom resolution.

This chain links TRBV15 with TRBJ1-5; tentative D call: TRBD1 (6 bases). Material for sequencing was PBMCs or T cells enriched from blood (not recorded which). The receptor comes from a woman in her 50s who had recovered from COVID-19. The DNA for the CDR3 is TGTGCCACCAGCAGAGGACAGGCCGGAACCCAGCCCCAGCATTTT. This translates into CATSRGQAGTQPQHF.